The present TCR beta chain was sequenced within a study of OX40 agonist ivuxolimab in advanced cancers. Across the whole study: Dose-escalation subjects each had hepatocellular carcinoma, melanoma, renal cell or head and neck cancer. Three patients, one with hepatocellular carcinoma and two with cutaneous melanoma, achieved partial responses. Whole-study results and caveats: Averaging showed that CD8+ T cells had more expanded clones than CD4+ did.

Systemic immunosuppression or a history of autoimmune disease excluded patients. Trimming cost V 7 bases and J 4 bases, with 28 bases left between them. Per germline, CDR1 MDHEN and CDR2 SYDVKM. The CDR3 spans 18 residues. The method was immunoSEQ multiplex PCR; TCRdb's version includes in-frame clones alone and lacks a portion of them. The table has approximately 26,000 clones, approximately 79% seen once; the top ten hold roughly 13%. With respect to this clone: The target antigen is unknown.

The chain is built from TRBV28 and TRBJ1-2; D gene unclear. The material was CD4+ or CD8+ T cells sorted from blood, obtained in a trial of the OX40 agonist ivuxolimab. The TCR sequence derives from an adult with an advanced solid tumor such as melanoma, head and neck, liver or kidney cancer. CDR3 nucleotide sequence: TGTGCCAGCACGTTCCTTGCTGACATTTCGTTACGAGGCTATGGCTACACCTTC. Encoded protein: CASTFLADISLRGYGYTF.